This T cell receptor (beta chain) originates from a study of blood T cell repertoires in COVID-19. Across the whole study: The analysed material was cDNA or gDNA that came from T cells, B-cell-depleted T cells, or PBMCs.

Symptom resolution, clearance, or two negative PCRs marked donors in Cohort 3 as recovered. TCRdb's copy holds only in-frame clones and misses some; the assay was immunoSEQ multiplex PCR. The sample yields hundreds of thousands of clones, over 75% seen once. The V gene's germline CDR1 is SGHVS and CDR2 FNYEAQ. J gave up 3 bases and V 5 bases, and 16 bases lay outside the gene matches. The CDR3 extends over 19 amino acids. The sequenced material came from PBMCs or T cells enriched from blood (not recorded which). The V gene is TRBV7-6, the J gene TRBJ2-6; TRBD1 matches 7 bases. This TCR derives from a man aged 30 to 45 who had recovered from COVID-19. As DNA, the CDR3 is TGTGCCAGCAGCGCGGTTAGGGACAGCCTAAAGGGTGGGGCCAACGTCCTGACTTTC. This gives the protein CASSAVRDSLKGGANVLTF.